This T cell receptor beta chain stems from a study of blood T cell repertoires in COVID-19. About the study: Sites across the United States, Italy and Spain contributed samples from acute and convalescent COVID-19.

Cohort allocation depended upon clinical history that participants reported. Up to 2 weeks before entering the study, exposed participants had met a COVID-19 case. The V and J ends lost 2 bases and 8 bases respectively, with 6 bases between them. CDR1 and CDR2 from the germline V gene are MNHEY and SMNVEV (reference sequence). This CDR3 has 12 residues. Source study methods: Amplification of reference gene primers provided the estimated nucleated cell counts. This table comes from immunoSEQ multiplex PCR, and its TCRdb copy is limited to in-frame clones, with some not included. The DNA gave D and trimming, while V, J and clone size come from that table. Altogether hundreds of thousands of clones are present, about four fifths being singletons, with the ten largest covering more than 4%.

This sequence originates from a man aged 35 to 55 who had been exposed to COVID-19. The sequenced sample consisted of PBMCs or T cells enriched from blood (not recorded which). The chain couples TRBV27 to TRBJ2-2, with D unresolved. CDR3 DNA sequence: TGTGCCAGCAGTTTAGCGTCGGGGGAGCTGTTTTTT. It encodes CASSLASGELFF.